These 29 T cell receptor beta chains originate from one sample sequenced in a study of beta chain features in type 1 diabetes. The study reverse transcribed the entire isolated RNA, so it sequenced expressed TCRB transcripts. The method was immunoSEQ multiplex PCR; TCRdb's version includes in-frame clones alone and lacks a portion of them. The data hold over 700,000 clones, with 17% observed a single time. Material: naive CD4+ T cells from blood. These receptors all come from a woman aged 18-35 years in good health.

The V call is TRBV6-1, the J call TRBJ1-2, with a weak D call TRBD1 (5 bases). Germline lookup yields CDR1 MNHNS and CDR2 SASEGT. This CDR3 region has 13 residues. V lost 6 bases to trimming and J lost 4 bases, with 12 bases between them. This chain's CDR3 is CASRGTVLYGYTF. CDR3 in DNA: TGTGCCAGCAGGGGGACTGTCCTCTATGGCTACACCTTC.

The rearrangement links TRBV6-6 to TRBJ2-7, with D possibly TRBD1 on 6 matching bases. CDR1 and CDR2 from the germline V gene are MNHNY and SVGAGI (reference sequence). The V end was cut by 5 bases, the J end by 6 bases, with 8 bases between. The CDR3 runs to 11 residues. CDR3 sequence: CASSQGGEQYF. The DNA of the CDR3 is TGTGCCAGCAGTCAAGGGGGCGAGCAGTACTTC.

This chain joins TRBV7-2 and TRBJ2-7; no definite D call. This CDR3 is built from 12 residues. Germline V gene data show CDR1 as SGHTA and CDR2 as FQGNSA. Trimming pared 3 bases from V and 6 bases from J, leaving 9 bases between. CDR3 DNA: TGTGCCAGCAGCTTTTCAAGTTCCGAGCAGTACTTC. Residues: CASSFSSSEQYF.

V is TRBV29-1 and J is TRBJ2-3; D possibly corresponds to TRBD1 (6 bases). Trimming took 2 bases from V and 10 from J, leaving 13 bases between them. There are 12 residues in the CDR3. Germline CDR1 and CDR2: SQVTM and ANQGSEA. CDR3 in amino acids: CSVELGAVAQYF. In DNA, the CDR3 is TGCAGCGTTGAACTGGGGGCTGTGGCGCAGTATTTT.

In this sample, this clone turned up a few times. The chain recombines TRBV6-6 with TRBJ1-5, with D possibly TRBD1 on 6 matching bases. There are 14 residues in the CDR3. The V gene lost 4 bases and the J gene lost 4 bases, with 11 bases spanning the gap. The germline V gene has CDR1 MNHNY and CDR2 SVGAGI (reference sequence). The CDR3 sequence is CASSLGGGNQPQHF. The CDR3 bases are TGTGCCAGCAGTTTGGGAGGGGGGAATCAGCCCCAGCATTTT.

V is TRBV7-8 and J is TRBJ1-5; TRBD1 matches at 7 bases. The CDR3 sequence is 15 residues long. The V and J ends lost 5 bases and 5 bases, in that order; junction bases with no gene match: 9. The V gene's germline CDR1 is SGHVS and CDR2 FQNEAQ. Here the CDR3 reads CASSPAGQPYQPQHF. CDR3 nucleotides: TGTGCCAGCAGCCCAGCGGGACAGCCTTATCAGCCCCAGCATTTT.

The chain recombines TRBV6-1 with TRBJ2-7; 8 positions match TRBD1. CDR3 length equals 16 residues. CDR1 is MNHNS and CDR2 is SASEGT in the germline V gene. The trim removed 0 bases at V and 2 bases at J, leaving 6 bases unmatched. The chain's CDR3 is CASSEASGTGPYEQYF. In nucleotides, the CDR3 is TGTGCCAGCAGTGAAGCTAGTGGGACAGGTCCCTACGAGCAGTACTTC.

This clone turned up a few times. The V and J genes are TRBV5-1 and TRBJ1-4; D is uncertain. The germline gives CDR1 SGHRS, CDR2 YFSETQ. The CDR3 has 15 residues. V lost 0 bases, J lost 2 bases, and 8 bases lay in between. CDR3 sequence (DNA): TGCGCCAGCAGCTTGGGGATCCCTACTAATGAAAAACTGTTTTTT. This encodes CASSLGIPTNEKLFF.

The sample holds a few counts of this clone. The junction and the germline gene differ at one end; a read error may be behind it. The same CDR3 also results from other DNA sequences found in this sample. The chain combines TRBV15 with TRBJ2-1; no reliable D call. Germline V lookup: CDR1 LNHNV, CDR2 YYDKDF (reference sequence). The CDR3 has 12 residues. The CDR3 is CATSRGYNEQFF. DNA of the CDR3: TGTGCCACCAGTAGAGGTTACAATGAGCAGTTCTTC.

This chain joins TRBV4-2 and TRBJ2-2; D ambiguous. This CDR3 region has 14 residues. CDR1 is LGHNA and CDR2 is YNFKEQ in the germline V gene. V was trimmed by 4 bases and J by 0 bases, leaving 6 bases between them. The CDR3 loop reads CASSLRPNTGELFF. CDR3 sequence (DNA): TGTGCCAGCAGCCTCCGACCGAACACCGGGGAGCTGTTTTTT.

Remarks on this clone: Other DNA sequences of this sample code for an identical CDR3. The chain recombines TRBV6-5 with TRBJ1-2; D is possibly TRBD1 (6 bases). V was clipped by 5 bases and J by 5 bases, with 9 bases between them. The germline V gene has CDR1 MNHEY and CDR2 SVGAGI. CDR3 length equals 12 residues. For the CDR3, the DNA is TGTGCCAGCAGTGAGGGGGGGTATGGCTACACCTTC. Amino acid sequence: CASSEGGYGYTF.

The V and J genes are TRBV27 and TRBJ2-3; 11 nucleotides match TRBD1. Germline-derived CDR1 and CDR2 are MNHEY and SMNVEV (reference sequence). V lost 2 bases and J lost 5; bases outside the gene matches: 6. The CDR3 has 16 residues. The CDR3 loop reads CASSLRGTGGIDTQYF. The CDR3 bases are TGTGCCAGCAGTTTACGTGGGACAGGGGGAATAGATACGCAGTATTTT.

This clone was counted a few times. The J gene is TRBJ2-6, the V gene TRBV2; no firm D call. Trimming took off 4 bases at V and 0 bases at J, with 7 bases between the two ends. Germline V gives CDR1 SNHLY, CDR2 FYNNEI. The CDR3 is made up of 15 amino acids. The CDR3 spells CASSAEYSGANVLTF. As DNA, the CDR3 is TGTGCCAGCAGTGCCGAGTACTCTGGGGCCAACGTCCTGACTTTC.

This clone was seen only a few times. V usage is TRBV9 and J usage is TRBJ2-1; a possible D gene is TRBD2 (5 bases). The CDR3 extends over 15 amino acids. Trimming shortened V by 2 bases and J by 8 bases, and 17 bases separated the two germline ends. CDR1 and CDR2 (germline): SGDLS, YYNGEE. DNA for the CDR3: TGTGCCAGCAGCGTTAGGGAGCTTGGGTATGATGAGCAGTTCTTC. Translated, it gives CASSVRELGYDEQFF.

CDR3 bases: TGTGCCAGCACCCTCTGGGACACAGGGTGGAACTGGAAGCAGTACTTC. It encodes CASTLWDTGWNWKQYF. The chain carries TRBV4-2 and TRBJ2-7, with D perhaps TRBD1 (6 bases). V shed 7 bases and J shed 8 bases, with 27 bases lying between them. The germline V gene encodes CDR1 LGHNA and CDR2 YNFKEQ. The CDR3 spans 16 residues.

This clone was picked up a small number of times. V gene TRBV28 combines with J gene TRBJ2-7; D call uncertain. V shed 3 bases and J shed 2 bases, with 14 bases lying between them. The V gene's germline CDR1 is MDHEN and CDR2 SYDVKM. The CDR3 runs to 15 residues. CDR3 nucleotide sequence: TGTGCCAGCAGTTTGAGTGACCCGAACCCCTACGAGCAGTACTTC. Translating gives CASSLSDPNPYEQYF.

This chain links TRBV19 with TRBJ2-1; tentative D call: TRBD2 (7 bases). Germline lookup yields CDR1 LNHDA and CDR2 SQIVND (reference sequence). V was trimmed by 3 bases and J by 9 bases, leaving 24 bases between them. The CDR3 spans 17 residues. The CDR3 loop reads CASSMPGGRSGGGEQFF. Written as DNA, the CDR3 is TGTGCCAGTAGTATGCCGGGAGGACGAAGTGGAGGGGGTGAGCAGTTCTTC. The variable domain in full, completed from reference TRBV19 and TRBJ2-1, reads DGGITQSPKYLFRKEGQNVTLSCEQNLNHDAMYWYRQDPGQGLRLIYYSQIVNDFQKGDIAEGYSVSREKKESFPLTVTSAQKNPTAFYLCASSMPGGRSGGGEQFFGPGTRLTVL.

The rearrangement uses TRBV4-2 and TRBJ2-2; D might be TRBD1 or TRBD2, each matching 6 bases. Germline V CDR1 and CDR2: LGHNA, YNFKEQ. The germline V and J ends were trimmed by 1 base and 1 base, with 10 bases remaining between them. The CDR3 has 16 residues. The CDR3 nucleotides read TGTGCCAGCAGCCAAGTCCGGGGGCGGAACACCGGGGAGCTGTTTTTT. It encodes CASSQVRGRNTGELFF.

The CDR3 region is CASSRSWEFVYNEQFF. The CDR3 DNA sequence: TGTGCCAGCAGCCGTTCGTGGGAGTTTGTCTACAATGAGCAGTTCTTC. The chain uses TRBV11-3 and TRBJ2-1, with D maybe TRBD2 (5 bases). The CDR3 is 16 amino acids. V lost 5 bases, J lost 3 bases, and 17 bases lay in between. Germline V gene data show CDR1 as SGHNT and CDR2 as YENEEA.

V is TRBV7-9 and J is TRBJ2-1; 10 bases are a match to TRBD2. CDR3 length equals 16 residues. The germline V gene encodes CDR1 SEHNR and CDR2 FQNEAQ (reference sequence). J lost 3 bases, V lost 4 bases, and 6 bases had no gene match. In DNA form, the CDR3 reads TGTGCCAGCAGCTCAGGACTAGCGGCCTACTACAATGAGCAGTTCTTC. Its translation is CASSSGLAAYYNEQFF.

This clone was found a few times. The CDR3 DNA reads TGTGCCAGCAGTTCCCCTGGTCAGTACACTGAAGCTTTCTTT. The encoded protein is CASSSPGQYTEAFF. The chain carries TRBV28 and TRBJ1-1, with unresolved D. This CDR3 is built from 14 residues. The germline gives CDR1 MDHEN, CDR2 SYDVKM. V was pared by 4 bases and J by 3 bases, with 12 bases between.

The rearrangement links TRBV4-2 to TRBJ2-3; 9 nucleotides align to TRBD2. From germline, CDR1 is LGHNA and CDR2 YNFKEQ. Losses at the gene ends were 3 bases for V and 6 bases for J; bases not matched to a gene: 10. The CDR3 consists of 16 residues. This chain's CDR3 is CASSHGLATSGDTQYF. In DNA form, the CDR3 reads TGTGCCAGCAGCCATGGACTAGCGACCTCTGGGGATACGCAGTATTTT.

The rearrangement links TRBV7-2 to TRBJ1-5, with 7 bases that match TRBD1. This CDR3 has 15 amino acids. CDR1 is SGHTA, CDR2 FQGNSA, per germline. The V segment lost 2 bases and the J segment 6 bases; nucleotides outside the gene matches: 7. The CDR3 nucleotides are TGTGCCAGCAGCTTACAGGGCAGGGGGGGTCAGCCCCAGCATTTT. Translating it yields CASSLQGRGGQPQHF.

This clone was detected a few times. The chain couples TRBV7-2 to TRBJ2-7; no reliable D call. This CDR3 has 12 residues. The V and J ends lost 3 bases and 9 bases respectively, with 12 bases between them. CDR1 and CDR2 from the germline V gene are SGHTA and FQGNSA. CDR3 in DNA: TGTGCCAGCAGCTTCCCCCCCCGTCGGCAGTACTTC. Translating gives CASSFPPRRQYF.

This sequence joins TRBV5-6 and TRBJ2-7, with 11 bases that match TRBD2. Germline CDR1 reads SGHDT; CDR2 reads YYEEEE. With 4 bases clipped from V and 0 bases from J, the junction kept 12 bases outside the gene matches. The CDR3 consists of 18 residues. CDR3 region: CASSPRTSGHPSSYEQYF. DNA for the CDR3: TGTGCCAGCAGCCCCCGGACTAGCGGGCACCCAAGCTCCTACGAGCAGTACTTC.

The chain combines TRBV6-6 with TRBJ2-7; TRBD2 matches at 7 bases. Trimming took 5 bases from V and 1 from J; bases not matched to a gene: 8. Germline V gene sequence: CDR1 MNHNY, CDR2 SVGAGI (reference sequence). The CDR3 extends over 15 amino acids. The CDR3 protein is CASSPGRGTSYEQYF. Written as DNA, the CDR3 is TGTGCCAGCAGTCCGGGGAGGGGTACGTCCTACGAGCAGTACTTC.

This clone was detected only a few times. The V and J genes are TRBV6-5 and TRBJ2-6; 8 bases align to TRBD1. J gave up 5 bases and V 5 bases, and 5 bases lay outside the gene matches. The CDR3 is made up of 15 amino acids. Germline assignment: CDR1 MNHEY and CDR2 SVGAGI. This CDR3 is CASSTRDRWANVLTF. CDR3 nucleotides: TGTGCCAGCAGTACCCGGGACAGGTGGGCCAACGTCCTGACTTTC.

There are a few counts of this clone. This chain uses TRBV5-1 with TRBJ2-1; 10 bases line up with TRBD2. V lost 4 bases to trimming and J lost 6 bases; unmatched junction nucleotides: 10. The germline V gene encodes CDR1 SGHRS and CDR2 YFSETQ. The CDR3 sequence is 16 residues long. In nucleotides, the CDR3 is TGCGCCAGCAGCGACTTAGCGGGAGGCGCGGGCAATGAGCAGTTCTTC. Protein sequence: CASSDLAGGAGNEQFF.

This clone was observed a few times. The chain recombines TRBV7-3 with TRBJ2-1; 8 bases agree with TRBD2. V trimming: 5 bases; J trimming: 12 bases; junction bases outside the gene matches: 6. Germline loops: CDR1 SGHTA, CDR2 FQGTGA. The CDR3 is 12 residues long. The CDR3 protein is CASSPPGGRQFF. CDR3 bases: TGTGCCAGCAGCCCCCCGGGGGGGCGGCAGTTCTTC.